The rows below give T cell receptor beta chains drawn from one sample of a study of blood T cell repertoires in COVID-19. Sequenced by immunoSEQ multiplex PCR; TCRdb stores in-frame clones only, minus some. The sample yields approximately 250,000 clones, roughly 80% seen once. The sequencing sample was made of peripheral blood. The receptors were gathered from a woman aged 55 to 70 with active or convalescent COVID-19. Both conserved end residues are part of each CDR3. The order of the fields is CDR3 DNA, CDR3 protein, clone size, J gene, V gene, D gene. D genes are given only for firm matches. Size is stated for part of the rows, as once, few or many counts, or as a class when the clone is expanded.

cdr3_nt: TGTGCCAGCAGCCAAGGGGAACTAGCGGGAGCTCACTACAATGAGCAGTTCTTC
cdr3_aa: CASSQGELAGAHYNEQFF
clone_size: NA
j_call: TRBJ2-1
v_call: TRBV4-2
d_call: TRBD2

cdr3_nt: TGTGCCAGCAGCCTTTACAGGGGGGGAGCTAACTATGGCTACACCTTC
cdr3_aa: CASSLYRGGANYGYTF
clone_size: NA
j_call: TRBJ1-2
v_call: TRBV5-6
d_call: TRBD1

cdr3_nt: TGTGCCACCAGTGACCAGAGGTTTCCTAACTATGGCTACACCTTC
cdr3_aa: CATSDQRFPNYGYTF
clone_size: NA
j_call: TRBJ1-2
v_call: TRBV24-1
d_call: NA

cdr3_nt: TGTGCCAGCAGCTTACTAGCGGGAGGGGTAGAGACCCAGTACTTC
cdr3_aa: CASSLLAGGVETQYF
clone_size: NA
j_call: TRBJ2-5
v_call: TRBV5-4
d_call: TRBD2

cdr3_nt: TGTGCCAGTAGTACCGGACTAGCGGGAGGAACCTTTTACGAGCAGTACTTC
cdr3_aa: CASSTGLAGGTFYEQYF
clone_size: NA
j_call: TRBJ2-7
v_call: TRBV19
d_call: TRBD2

cdr3_nt: TGTGCCAGCAGCCTGACCAGGGATTTCGGTAACACCATATATTTT
cdr3_aa: CASSLTRDFGNTIYF
clone_size: NA
j_call: TRBJ1-3
v_call: TRBV3-1/TRBV3-2
d_call: NA

cdr3_nt: TGTGCCTGGACAGGACATTTTAACACTGAAGCTTTCTTT
cdr3_aa: CAWTGHFNTEAFF
clone_size: NA
j_call: TRBJ1-1
v_call: TRBV30
d_call: NA

cdr3_nt: TGTGCCAGCCGGACTAGCGGGACCGGGGAGCTGTTTTTT
cdr3_aa: CASRTSGTGELFF
clone_size: NA
j_call: TRBJ2-2
v_call: TRBV11-3
d_call: TRBD2

cdr3_nt: TGTGCCACCAGCATTAACAGGGGGAGCACAGATACGCAGTATTTT
cdr3_aa: CATSINRGSTDTQYF
clone_size: NA
j_call: TRBJ2-3
v_call: TRBV15
d_call: TRBD1

cdr3_nt: TGTGCCAGCAGTAAGACAGGGCACAGCTCCTACAATGAGCAGTTCTTC
cdr3_aa: CASSKTGHSSYNEQFF
clone_size: NA
j_call: TRBJ2-1
v_call: TRBV27
d_call: TRBD1

cdr3_nt: TGTGCCAGCAGCAAAGTGGGAGCTGGGGAAGCTTTCTTT
cdr3_aa: CASSKVGAGEAFF
clone_size: NA
j_call: TRBJ1-1
v_call: TRBV21-1
d_call: NA

cdr3_nt: TGCGCCAGCAGGGCAGGGGAGAACGAGCAGTACTTC
cdr3_aa: CASRAGENEQYF
clone_size: once
j_call: TRBJ2-7
v_call: TRBV10-1
d_call: NA

cdr3_nt: TGTGCCGCCCAGGGGACCAACACCGGGGAGCTGTTTTTT
cdr3_aa: CAAQGTNTGELFF
clone_size: NA
j_call: TRBJ2-2
v_call: TRBV19
d_call: NA

cdr3_nt: TGTGCCACCAGCAGAGATCCCCAAGAAAAACTGTTTTTT
cdr3_aa: CATSRDPQEKLFF
clone_size: NA
j_call: TRBJ1-4
v_call: TRBV15
d_call: NA

cdr3_nt: TGTGCCAGTAGTATCGGGACAGGGAACCTCTATGGCTACACCTTC
cdr3_aa: CASSIGTGNLYGYTF
clone_size: once
j_call: TRBJ1-2
v_call: TRBV19
d_call: TRBD1

cdr3_nt: TGTGCCAGCAGCCGCACCTGGGGGGGCCTGAACGCCTACGAGCAGTACTTC
cdr3_aa: CASSRTWGGLNAYEQYF
clone_size: once
j_call: TRBJ2-7
v_call: TRBV7-9
d_call: NA

cdr3_nt: TGTGCCAGCAGCTCGCAGCGGGGCTACGAGCAGTACTTC
cdr3_aa: CASSSQRGYEQYF
clone_size: once
j_call: TRBJ2-7
v_call: TRBV7-2
d_call: TRBD2

cdr3_nt: TGTGCCAGCAGTCTCACAGGGGTATACGAGCAGTACTTC
cdr3_aa: CASSLTGVYEQYF
clone_size: once
j_call: TRBJ2-7
v_call: TRBV6-5
d_call: TRBD1

cdr3_nt: TGTGCCAGCAGCCCCTACAGGGGAGAGAATGAAAAACTGTTTTTT
cdr3_aa: CASSPYRGENEKLFF
clone_size: NA
j_call: TRBJ1-4
v_call: TRBV11-3
d_call: TRBD1

cdr3_nt: TGTGCCATCGGACAGGGAGGCGGTGAAAAACTGTTTTTT
cdr3_aa: CAIGQGGGEKLFF
clone_size: NA
j_call: TRBJ1-4
v_call: TRBV10-3
d_call: TRBD1

cdr3_nt: TGCGCCAGCAGCTTGGGACTAGCGGGGAGGACCGGGGAGCTGTTTTTT
cdr3_aa: CASSLGLAGRTGELFF
clone_size: NA
j_call: TRBJ2-2
v_call: TRBV5-1
d_call: TRBD2

cdr3_nt: TGTGCCAGCAGCCAAGTAGCGGGAGGGCGGACGGGTGAGCAGTTCTTC
cdr3_aa: CASSQVAGGRTGEQFF
clone_size: NA
j_call: TRBJ2-1
v_call: TRBV3-1/TRBV3-2
d_call: TRBD2

cdr3_nt: TGTGCCAGCAGTCGGGTACGAGAGACCCAGTACTTC
cdr3_aa: CASSRVRETQYF
clone_size: NA
j_call: TRBJ2-5
v_call: TRBV12-3/TRBV12-4
d_call: NA

cdr3_nt: TGTGCCAGCAGAAGTGGGGAGGGCTTTGGCTACACCTTC
cdr3_aa: CASRSGEGFGYTF
clone_size: NA
j_call: TRBJ1-2
v_call: TRBV7-9
d_call: NA

cdr3_nt: TGTGCCAGCAGTCTAAATATCGGGACAGGGCCCAGAATGGATACGCAGTATTTT
cdr3_aa: CASSLNIGTGPRMDTQYF
clone_size: NA
j_call: TRBJ2-3
v_call: TRBV27
d_call: TRBD1

cdr3_nt: TGTGCCAGTAGTACACAGATAAGCACAGATACGCAGTATTTT
cdr3_aa: CASSTQISTDTQYF
clone_size: NA
j_call: TRBJ2-3
v_call: TRBV19
d_call: NA

cdr3_nt: TGTGCCAGCAGCCAGACACCCCAGGAAGCTTTCTTT
cdr3_aa: CASSQTPQEAFF
clone_size: NA
j_call: TRBJ1-1
v_call: TRBV11-3
d_call: NA

cdr3_nt: TGCGCCAGCAGGGAAGGACTAGCAATAACAGATACGCAGTATTTT
cdr3_aa: CASREGLAITDTQYF
clone_size: once
j_call: TRBJ2-3
v_call: TRBV10-2
d_call: TRBD2

cdr3_nt: TGCGCCAGCAGCATGACGAGGGAATTGAGCACAGATACGCAGTATTTT
cdr3_aa: CASSMTRELSTDTQYF
clone_size: NA
j_call: TRBJ2-3
v_call: TRBV5-1
d_call: NA

cdr3_nt: TGTGCCAGCAGTGAAAACGGGGGAACGGTTCAGCCCCAGCATTTT
cdr3_aa: CASSENGGTVQPQHF
clone_size: NA
j_call: TRBJ1-5
v_call: TRBV6-1
d_call: NA

cdr3_nt: TGTGCCACCAGTGATACCGGGGGAAATTACAATGAGCAGTTCTTC
cdr3_aa: CATSDTGGNYNEQFF
clone_size: NA
j_call: TRBJ2-1
v_call: TRBV24-1
d_call: NA

cdr3_nt: TGTGCCAGCAGTGCGTCGAGGGGACAGCTAGGTAATGAAAAACTGTTTTTT
cdr3_aa: CASSASRGQLGNEKLFF
clone_size: medium-sized
j_call: TRBJ1-4
v_call: TRBV27
d_call: TRBD1

cdr3_nt: TGTGCCAGTAGTATTTCCCAAAACTATGGCTACACCTTC
cdr3_aa: CASSISQNYGYTF
clone_size: NA
j_call: TRBJ1-2
v_call: TRBV19
d_call: NA

cdr3_nt: TGTGCCAGCAGCCAAATAGCGGATTTATCCTACAATGAGCAGTTCTTC
cdr3_aa: CASSQIADLSYNEQFF
clone_size: NA
j_call: TRBJ2-1
v_call: TRBV3-1/TRBV3-2
d_call: NA

cdr3_nt: TGCGCCAGCAGCCCCGACGCGGGGGACCCTAGCACAGATACGCAGTATTTT
cdr3_aa: CASSPDAGDPSTDTQYF
clone_size: NA
j_call: TRBJ2-3
v_call: TRBV5-1
d_call: TRBD2

cdr3_nt: TGTGCCAGCAACCCGAATGGGGCAGGGCGAGGCTACACCTTC
cdr3_aa: CASNPNGAGRGYTF
clone_size: once
j_call: TRBJ1-2
v_call: TRBV6-5
d_call: NA

cdr3_nt: TGTGCCAGCAGTCCGGGACAGTTGATGATTGAAGCTTTCTTT
cdr3_aa: CASSPGQLMIEAFF
clone_size: NA
j_call: TRBJ1-1
v_call: TRBV9
d_call: TRBD1

cdr3_nt: TGTGCCAGCAGTGTCCTGGGGCGACAGGGGGGTTCACCCCTCCACTTT
cdr3_aa: CASSVLGRQGGSPLHF
clone_size: NA
j_call: TRBJ1-6
v_call: TRBV6-1
d_call: TRBD1

cdr3_nt: TGCAGCGTTGAGGGGGACAGGGGGCTCATCAATTGGGGTGGCTACACCTTC
cdr3_aa: CSVEGDRGLINWGGYTF
clone_size: NA
j_call: TRBJ1-2
v_call: TRBV29-1
d_call: TRBD1

cdr3_nt: TGCGCCAGCAGACCAGGGGGCGCTTCCGGGAACACTGAAGCTTTCTTT
cdr3_aa: CASRPGGASGNTEAFF
clone_size: NA
j_call: TRBJ1-1
v_call: TRBV5-1
d_call: TRBD1

cdr3_nt: TGCGCCAGCAGTGAGTCTCAGGGGTACACTGAAGCTTTCTTT
cdr3_aa: CASSESQGYTEAFF
clone_size: NA
j_call: TRBJ1-1
v_call: TRBV10-1
d_call: NA

cdr3_nt: TGCGCCAGCAGCTTGGCAGAACAGGGGGTTTCACCCCTCCACTTT
cdr3_aa: CASSLAEQGVSPLHF
clone_size: few
j_call: TRBJ1-6
v_call: TRBV5-1
d_call: TRBD1

cdr3_nt: TGTGCCAGCAGTTTCCATTGGGCGGGATTGGGAAATCAGCCCCAGCATTTT
cdr3_aa: CASSFHWAGLGNQPQHF
clone_size: NA
j_call: TRBJ1-5
v_call: TRBV28
d_call: NA

cdr3_nt: TGCGCCAGCAGCCAAGTCGGGAGCTCCTACAATGAGCAGTTCTTC
cdr3_aa: CASSQVGSSYNEQFF
clone_size: NA
j_call: TRBJ2-1
v_call: TRBV4-1
d_call: NA

cdr3_nt: TGTGCCAGCAGCACCAGACAGGGAACCCCTCTTGGGGGGCAGTATTTT
cdr3_aa: CASSTRQGTPLGGQYF
clone_size: few
j_call: TRBJ2-3
v_call: TRBV5-4
d_call: TRBD1

cdr3_nt: TGTGCCAGCAGTTACACTAGCGGGAGAGGAGGCGAGCAGTACTTC
cdr3_aa: CASSYTSGRGGEQYF
clone_size: NA
j_call: TRBJ2-7
v_call: TRBV6-6
d_call: TRBD2

cdr3_nt: TGTGCCAGCAGCTTAGAGGGCGTATACTCCTACGAGCAGTACTTC
cdr3_aa: CASSLEGVYSYEQYF
clone_size: NA
j_call: TRBJ2-7
v_call: TRBV11-2
d_call: NA

cdr3_nt: TGTGCCAGCAGTGACGGCTCTGGAAACACCATATATTTT
cdr3_aa: CASSDGSGNTIYF
clone_size: NA
j_call: TRBJ1-3
v_call: TRBV6-1
d_call: NA

cdr3_nt: TGCAGCGTTGACGAGAGGGAATCGGGATACAATGAGCAGTTCTTC
cdr3_aa: CSVDERESGYNEQFF
clone_size: NA
j_call: TRBJ2-1
v_call: TRBV29-1
d_call: NA

cdr3_nt: TGTGCCAGCAGCTTACTTTCTGGGGGGTACACTGAAGCTTTCTTT
cdr3_aa: CASSLLSGGYTEAFF
clone_size: NA
j_call: TRBJ1-1
v_call: TRBV11-3
d_call: NA

cdr3_nt: TGTGCCAGTAGTACTAGCGGGTACCAAGAGACCCAGTACTTC
cdr3_aa: CASSTSGYQETQYF
clone_size: few
j_call: TRBJ2-5
v_call: TRBV19
d_call: TRBD2

cdr3_nt: TGTGCCAGTCAGGACAGGGACGGCTATGGCTACACCTTC
cdr3_aa: CASQDRDGYGYTF
clone_size: NA
j_call: TRBJ1-2
v_call: TRBV6-5
d_call: TRBD1

cdr3_nt: TGTGCCAGCAGCTTAGCACCAACAGGTTCGAACACCGGGGAGCTGTTTTTT
cdr3_aa: CASSLAPTGSNTGELFF
clone_size: NA
j_call: TRBJ2-2
v_call: TRBV7-6
d_call: NA